This TCR beta chain appears in the sequencing data of a study of cytomegalovirus exposure and HLA in healthy donors. General study results and limits: It is likely that the observed cluster of highly shared sequence variants was a sequencing artifact.

V gave up 0 bases and J gave up 3 bases; unmatched junction bases: 3. The CDR3 is 15 residues long. Germline V lookup: CDR1 SGHAT, CDR2 FQDESV (reference sequence). In regard to this clone: Its cognate antigen is unknown.

Primers: 60 Vbeta forward and 13 Jbeta reverse. The data were produced by immunoSEQ multiplex PCR, yet TCRdb's version contains in-frame clones alone and is incomplete. The sample shows 150,000 to 200,000 clones, 65% to 80% of them seen only once. This chain links TRBV11-1 with TRBJ2-3, with TRBD1 matching over 7 bases. The TCR comes from a woman aged 40 to 49 in good health and CMV-seronegative. The sample was PBMCs. CDR3 region: CASSLARQGTDTQYF. The DNA of the CDR3 is TGTGCCAGCAGCTTAGCCCGACAGGGAACAGATACGCAGTATTTT.